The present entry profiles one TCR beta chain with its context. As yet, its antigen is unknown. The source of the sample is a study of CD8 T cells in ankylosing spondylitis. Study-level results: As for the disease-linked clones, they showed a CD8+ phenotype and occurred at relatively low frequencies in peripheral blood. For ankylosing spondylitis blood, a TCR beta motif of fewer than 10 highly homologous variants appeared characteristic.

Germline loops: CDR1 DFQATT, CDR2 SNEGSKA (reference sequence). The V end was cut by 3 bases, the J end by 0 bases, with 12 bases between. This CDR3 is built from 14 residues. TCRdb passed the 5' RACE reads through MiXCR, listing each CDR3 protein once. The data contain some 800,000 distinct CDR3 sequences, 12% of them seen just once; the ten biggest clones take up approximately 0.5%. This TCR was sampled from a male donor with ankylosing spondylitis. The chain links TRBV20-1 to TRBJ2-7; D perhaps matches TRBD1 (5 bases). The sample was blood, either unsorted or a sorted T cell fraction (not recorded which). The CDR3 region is CSASQGISSYEQYF. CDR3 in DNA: TGCAGTGCTAGCCAGGGAATCAGCTCCTACGAGCAGTACTTC.